This TCR beta chain was observed in a study of early T cells in non-severe SARS-CoV-2 infection. The TCR library protocol was used to attach unique molecular identifiers. These identifiers were attached to individual cDNA molecules. TCRdb ran MiXCR on the 5' RACE reads and lists one entry per CDR3 protein. The sample consists of around 72,000 distinct CDR3 sequences, around 10% of them appearing once. This clonotype has a handful of counts. What it binds is unknown. V lost 10 bases, J lost 14 bases, and 24 bases lay in between. This CDR3 comprises 14 residues. CDR1 is MNHEY and CDR2 is SVGEGT in the germline V gene. Whole-study results and caveats: The matching step, a VDJdb search, favored anti-spike CD8 responses and missed private and CD4 specificities.

Sequencing was performed on whole blood, taken at baseline. The chain combines TRBV6-2 or TRBV6-3 with TRBJ1-6, with D tentatively TRBD1 (5 bases). This TCR came from an adult who was a healthcare worker with PCR-confirmed SARS-CoV-2 infection or an uninfected control (not recorded which). CDR3 coding DNA: TGTGCCACACTACCGCGGGACGGCGAGAAAGCCCTCCACTTT. Its translation: CATLPRDGEKALHF.